This TCR beta chain appears in the sequencing data of a study of OX40 agonist ivuxolimab in advanced cancers. A note on the overall study: The costimulatory receptor OX40 (CD134) was targeted by ivuxolimab, a fully human IgG2 agonistic monoclonal antibody. Intravenous ivuxolimab was administered to patients every 2 weeks at six dose levels: 0.01, 0.1, 0.3, 1.5, 3 and 10 mg/kg. Of the approximately 54 patients in dose escalation, around 20 had hepatocellular carcinoma, some 15 had melanoma, 9 had renal cell carcinoma and 9 had head and neck cancer. In the dose-escalation cohort, 75% to 90% of patients were male, and the mean age was approximately 60 years with a range of roughly 20 to 79. Prior anti-PD-1, anti-PD-L1 or anti-CTLA-4 therapy was permitted, and checkpoint inhibitors had been received by roughly 40% of dose-escalation patients. Three dose-escalation patients achieved partial responses, one with hepatocellular carcinoma and two with cutaneous melanoma. The purpose of peripheral TCRbeta sequencing was to test whether ivuxolimab changed TCR sequence diversity and led to clonal T-cell expansion. The monotherapy dose-escalation portion (N ≈ 57 patients) of the phase I ivuxolimab trial is reported in the paper.

Genomic DNA was isolated from the sorted cells so that the TCRbeta CDR3 region could be sequenced. The immunoSEQ Assay was used to sequence the TCRbeta CDR3 regions. Drawn from immuneACCESS, this table holds only the in-frame rearrangements with V and J called that TCRdb kept. Clones are partly lost; checked studies trace under half to an unresolved V gene and leave the rest unexplained. Within this sample are tens of thousands of clones, with around 78% of them counted one time only. Of the sample, roughly 5.4% falls within the top ten clones. Points the paper makes about the study in general: Partial responders in the 0.1-3.0 mg/kg groups had among the lowest normalized peripheral clonal expansion, especially among CD8+ T cells. Low levels of normalized T-cell clonal expansion were also seen in some nonresponding patients. Which antigens the clonally expanded peripheral T cells were specific for was not determined. After ivuxolimab, more expanded clones were found on average in CD8+ T cells than in CD4+ T cells. At doses from 0.1 to 3.0 mg/kg, clonal expansion was seen in both CD4+ and CD8+ blood T cells between baseline and week 6.

As for this clone: It lacks a known antigen. No much larger clone exists at a distance of one base, and base qualities are not known.

The CDR3 measures 15 amino acids from cysteine to phenylalanine. Solely the CDR3 DNA is kept, with 45 bases framed from the first base. V is cut back by 0 bases and J by 5 bases, with 4 bases in the junction unmatched. Per the germline V gene, SNHLY is the CDR1 and FYNNEI is the CDR2. Patients with autoimmune disease history or receiving systemic immunosuppression were excluded from the trial. In every dose cohort, peripheral blood was drawn for TCR sequencing at baseline, cycle 4 day 1, and cycle 7 day 1. Samples were obtained from an open-label, multicenter, first-in-human phase I dose-escalation trial of ivuxolimab. Adults with locally advanced or metastatic melanoma, renal cell, hepatocellular, or head and neck squamous cell carcinoma were enrolled in the trial. Before TCR sequencing, CD4+ T cells and CD8+ T cells were sorted from peripheral blood as separate populations.

The source of this sequence is an adult with an advanced solid tumor such as melanoma, head and neck, liver or kidney cancer. The chain uses TRBV2 and TRBJ2-5; 9 bases in between match TRBD1. Sequenced here: CD4+ or CD8+ T cells sorted from blood, sampled in a trial of the OX40 agonist ivuxolimab. Read as DNA, the sequence is TGTGCCAGCAGTGAAGCTGGGACAGGGCCGGAGACCCAGTACTTC. Its translation is CASSEAGTGPETQYF.